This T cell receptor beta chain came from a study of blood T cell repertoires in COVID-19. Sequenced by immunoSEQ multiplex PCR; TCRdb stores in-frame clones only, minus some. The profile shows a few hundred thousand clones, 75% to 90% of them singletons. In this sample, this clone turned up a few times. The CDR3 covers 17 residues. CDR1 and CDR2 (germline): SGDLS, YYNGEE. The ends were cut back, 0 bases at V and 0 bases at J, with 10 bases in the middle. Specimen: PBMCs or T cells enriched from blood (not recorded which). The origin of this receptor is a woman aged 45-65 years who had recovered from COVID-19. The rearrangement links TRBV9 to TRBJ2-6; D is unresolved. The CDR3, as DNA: TGTGCCAGCAGCGTAGTGGGTGCTAGCTCTGGGGCCAACGTCCTGACTTTC. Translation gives CASSVVGASSGANVLTF.